Shown below are 20 T cell receptor beta chains from a single sample sequenced in a study of monozygotic twins with inflammatory bowel disease. Following a re-call of the 5' RACE reads, TCRdb has one entry per CDR3 protein and lacks DNA. The specimen's table records tens of thousands of distinct CDR3 sequences. Specimen: blood. These receptors came from a human donor with ulcerative colitis or Crohn's disease, or a healthy co-twin of an affected twin (not recorded which).

The chain recombines TRBV7-9 with TRBJ2-1; TCRdb's D call of TRBD2 is untestable without DNA. Germline V gives CDR1 SEHNR, CDR2 FQNEAQ (reference sequence). CDR3 length: 15 amino acids. This CDR3 is CASSLGSLADNEQFF. The variable domain in full, with the rest retrieved from reference TRBV7-9 and TRBJ2-1, is DTGVSQNPRHKITKRGQNVTFRCDPISEHNRLYWYRQTLGQGPEFLTYFQNEAQLEKSRLLSDRFSAERPKGSFSTLEIQRTEQGDSAMYLCASSLGSLADNEQFFGPGTRLTVL.

The chain joins TRBV4-2 to TRBJ2-3; TCRdb lists TRBD2, though no DNA is available to test this call. The germline V gene has CDR1 LGHNA and CDR2 YNFKEQ. The CDR3 consists of 16 residues. CDR3 residues: CASSLGGAGYTDTQYF.

The genes are TRBV20-1 and TRBJ2-3. CDR1 is DFQATT and CDR2 is SNEGSKA in the germline V gene (reference sequence). The CDR3 is made up of 11 amino acids. The CDR3: CSASWGDTQYF.

V and J are TRBV10-3 and TRBJ1-5; TCRdb gives TRBD1 as the D gene, but with no DNA this cannot be confirmed. This CDR3 is 14 amino acids long. Per germline, CDR1 ENHRY and CDR2 SYGVKD. The CDR3: CAIRGTESNQPQHF.

This chain's CDR3 is CASSSGTDYEQYF. The V and J genes are TRBV7-6 and TRBJ2-7; TCRdb's D gene call, TRBD1, goes unchecked for lack of DNA. Germline CDR1 SGHVS, CDR2 FNYEAQ. The CDR3 is made up of 13 amino acids.

The rearrangement joins TRBV5-1 to TRBJ1-2; TCRdb designates TRBD1, a call that cannot be tested without DNA. The germline V gene has CDR1 SGHRS and CDR2 YFSETQ. The CDR3 is made up of 14 amino acids. The CDR3 protein is CASRARGVGGGYTF.

The chain employs TRBV12-3 or TRBV12-4 and TRBJ2-2; without DNA, the TCRdb call of TRBD1 cannot be checked. The CDR3 length is 16 residues. Here the CDR3 reads CASSDPGQTNTGELFF.

The chain links TRBV15 to TRBJ2-7; there is no DNA to check the TCRdb D call of TRBD1. The germline V gene has CDR1 LNHNV and CDR2 YYDKDF (reference sequence). The CDR3 runs 14 residues. CDR3 in amino acids: CATSSGGSSYEQYF.

This sequence joins TRBV4-1 and TRBJ2-2. The CDR3 covers 13 residues. The V gene's germline CDR1 is MGHRA and CDR2 YSYEKL. CDR3 loop: CASSQIYTGELFF.

The chain uses TRBV10-3 and TRBJ2-7; TCRdb gives TRBD2 as the D gene, but with no DNA this cannot be confirmed. The CDR3 spans 18 residues. Germline V gene sequence: CDR1 ENHRY, CDR2 SYGVKD. The CDR3: CAISEPPGRAGGSYEQYF.

V gene TRBV11-2 combines with J gene TRBJ2-3; TCRdb's D call, TRBD2, is unchecked because there is no DNA. In germline, CDR1 is SGHAT, CDR2 FQNNGV. The CDR3 has 18 amino acids. CDR3 sequence reads: CASTNARTSSRSTDTQYF.

This chain links TRBV18 with TRBJ2-2. The CDR3 runs 14 residues. Germline CDR1 KGHSH, CDR2 LQKENI. This CDR3 reads CASSPTALPGELFF.

This chain connects TRBV5-1 to TRBJ2-5. The CDR3 has 14 residues. From germline, CDR1 is SGHRS and CDR2 YFSETQ. The CDR3 loop is CASSLGNGQETQYF.

J is TRBJ1-3 and V is TRBV6-5. CDR1 is MNHEY and CDR2 is SVGAGI in the germline V gene. The CDR3 length is 17 residues. CDR3 loop: CASSYSSGGYSGNTIYF.

The chain is built from TRBV15 and TRBJ1-2; the TRBD1 assignment by TCRdb is unverifiable without DNA. The CDR3 is 12 amino acids. Looked up from germline, CDR1 is LNHNV and CDR2 is YYDKDF (reference sequence). The CDR3 sequence: CATSRTGYGYTF. Full variable domain (rest looked up from reference TRBV15 and TRBJ1-2): DAMVIQNPRYQVTQFGKPVTLSCSQTLNHNVMYWYQQKSSQAPKLLFHYYDKDFNNEADTPDNFQSRRPNTSFCFLDIRSPGLGDTAMYLCATSRTGYGYTFGSGTRLTVV.

CDR3 residues: CASSGTWVNNSPLHF. The V and J genes are TRBV6-1 and TRBJ1-6. There are 15 residues in the CDR3. CDR1 and CDR2 (germline): MNHNS, SASEGT.

This chain connects TRBV7-7 to TRBJ2-2. The germline V gene has CDR1 SSHAT and CDR2 FNYEAQ (reference sequence). This CDR3 region has 12 residues. CDR3 region: CASSLEAGELFF. The whole variable domain, remainder taken from reference TRBV7-7 and TRBJ2-2, is GAGVSQSPRYKVTKRGQDVTLRCDPISSHATLYWYQQALGQGPEFLTYFNYEAQPDKSGLPSDRFSAERPEGSISTLTIQRTEQRDSAMYRCASSLEAGELFFGEGSRLTVL.

The V call is TRBV5-1, the J call TRBJ1-1. CDR3 length: 13 residues. Germline V CDR1 and CDR2: SGHRS, YFSETQ. This CDR3 is CASSLRMNTEAFF.

The CDR3 sequence: CSARGGGLGQPQHF. The rearrangement links TRBV20-1 to TRBJ1-5. Per the germline V gene, CDR1 is DFQATT and CDR2 is SNEGSKA (reference sequence). This CDR3 has 14 amino acids.

The chain couples TRBV20-1 to TRBJ2-5; TCRdb reports TRBD1, a call that lacks DNA to check it against. The CDR3 is 12 residues long. CDR1 is DFQATT, CDR2 SNEGSKA, per germline (reference sequence). The CDR3 sequence: CSAPDRGETQYF.